This is a list of T cell receptor beta chains from one sample in a study of CD8+ T cells in alopecia areata. Sequenced by immunoSEQ multiplex PCR; TCRdb stores in-frame clones only, minus some. This table has fewer than 15,000 clones, about 70% appearing once. The source material was skin, sampled at week 4, from a patient treated with tofacitinib. These receptors came from a human donor with alopecia areata. Each CDR3 is given with its conserved first and last residue. The D gene is left open where the match is weak. Only some rows state a clone size, as once, few, many or a class for expanded clones.

V: TRBV29-1; D: TRBD1; size: -; J: TRBJ2-5; CDR3: CSVATGVHFQYF; DNA: TGCAGCGTTGCAACAGGGGTCCACTTCCAGTACTTC
V: TRBV5-1; D: TRBD1; size: -; J: TRBJ2-1; CDR3: CASSYRTGGRNEQFF; DNA: TGCGCCAGCAGCTACCGGACAGGGGGGCGTAATGAGCAGTTCTTC
V: TRBV10-3; D: -; size: few; J: TRBJ1-4; CDR3: CAISDSATNEKLFF; DNA: TGTGCCATCAGCGACAGTGCAACTAATGAAAAACTGTTTTTT
V: TRBV30; D: -; size: -; J: TRBJ2-5; CDR3: CAWSTGFETQYF; DNA: TGTGCCTGGAGTACAGGGTTTGAGACCCAGTACTTC
V: TRBV19; D: TRBD2; size: -; J: TRBJ2-3; CDR3: CASIGLAPTDTQYF; DNA: TGTGCCAGTATTGGACTAGCCCCCACAGATACGCAGTATTTT
V: TRBV4-1; D: -; size: -; J: TRBJ1-2; CDR3: CASTQGEGWDGYTF; DNA: TGCGCCAGCACCCAAGGCGAGGGCTGGGATGGCTACACCTTC
V: TRBV27; D: -; size: -; J: TRBJ2-7; CDR3: CASSLDGDEQYF; DNA: TGTGCCAGCAGTTTAGACGGCGACGAGCAGTACTTC
V: TRBV4-1; D: -; size: -; J: TRBJ1-2; CDR3: CASSPQGQGRDGYTF; DNA: TGCGCCAGCAGCCCCCAAGGGCAGGGACGTGATGGCTACACCTTC
V: TRBV2; D: -; size: -; J: TRBJ1-3; CDR3: CASSSPVNTIYF; DNA: TGTGCCAGCAGTTCCCCGGTAAACACCATATATTTT
V: TRBV5-1; D: -; size: medium-sized; J: TRBJ2-1; CDR3: CASSLETAPNKEQFF; DNA: TGCGCCAGCAGCTTGGAAACAGCTCCTAATAAGGAGCAGTTCTTC
V: TRBV7-7; D: -; size: once; J: TRBJ2-5; CDR3: CASSFYGLGEETQYF; DNA: TGTGCTAGCAGCTTTTATGGGCTGGGAGAAGAGACCCAGTACTTC
V: TRBV27; D: TRBD1; size: -; J: TRBJ1-1; CDR3: CASNEQGTGEAFF; DNA: TGTGCCAGCAACGAGCAGGGGACAGGTGAAGCTTTCTTT
V: TRBV6-6; D: TRBD2; size: -; J: TRBJ2-5; CDR3: CASSPTSVQETQYF; DNA: TGTGCCAGCAGTCCGACTAGCGTCCAGGAGACCCAGTACTTC
V: TRBV7-2; D: -; size: once; J: TRBJ1-2; CDR3: CASTHPDGGYGYTF; DNA: TGTGCCAGCACCCATCCGGACGGGGGCTATGGCTACACCTTC
V: TRBV7-2; D: -; size: once; J: TRBJ2-5; CDR3: CASSRRAGGETQYF; DNA: TGTGCCAGCAGCCGGCGTGCGGGCGGAGAGACCCAGTACTTC
V: TRBV29-1; D: -; size: -; J: TRBJ2-5; CDR3: CSVEVGETQYF; DNA: TGCAGCGTTGAAGTGGGGGAGACCCAGTACTTC
V: TRBV5-1; D: -; size: -; J: TRBJ1-5; CDR3: CASSIDPGGNQPQHF; DNA: TGCGCCAGCAGCATCGACCCCGGGGGCAATCAGCCCCAGCATTTT